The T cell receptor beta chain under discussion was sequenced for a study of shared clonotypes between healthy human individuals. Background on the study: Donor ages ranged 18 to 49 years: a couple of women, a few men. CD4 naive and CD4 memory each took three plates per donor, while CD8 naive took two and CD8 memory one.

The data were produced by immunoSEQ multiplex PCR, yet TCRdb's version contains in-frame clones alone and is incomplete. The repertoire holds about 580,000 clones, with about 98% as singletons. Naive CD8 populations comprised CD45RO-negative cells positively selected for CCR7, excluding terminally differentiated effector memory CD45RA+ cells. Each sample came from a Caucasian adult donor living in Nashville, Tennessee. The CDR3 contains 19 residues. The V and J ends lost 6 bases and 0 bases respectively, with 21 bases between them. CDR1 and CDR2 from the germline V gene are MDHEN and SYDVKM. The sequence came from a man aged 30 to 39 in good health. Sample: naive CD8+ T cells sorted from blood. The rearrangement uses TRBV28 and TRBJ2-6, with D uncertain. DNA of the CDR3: TGTGCCAGCAGCCCACCTAAGGGCAGTCTGTCCTCTGGGGCCAACGTCCTGACTTTC. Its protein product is CASSPPKGSLSSGANVLTF.